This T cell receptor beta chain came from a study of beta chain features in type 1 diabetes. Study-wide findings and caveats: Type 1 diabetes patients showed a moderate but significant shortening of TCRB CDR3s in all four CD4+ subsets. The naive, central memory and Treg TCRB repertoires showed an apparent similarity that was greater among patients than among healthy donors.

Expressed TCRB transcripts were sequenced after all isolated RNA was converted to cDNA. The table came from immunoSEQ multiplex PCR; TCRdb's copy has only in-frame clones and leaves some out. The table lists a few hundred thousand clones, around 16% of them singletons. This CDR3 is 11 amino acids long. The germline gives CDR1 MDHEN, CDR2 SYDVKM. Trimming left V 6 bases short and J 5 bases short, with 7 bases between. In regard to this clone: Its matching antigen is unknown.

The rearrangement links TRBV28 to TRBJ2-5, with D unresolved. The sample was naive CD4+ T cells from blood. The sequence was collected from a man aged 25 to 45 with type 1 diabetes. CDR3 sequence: CASRLRETQYF. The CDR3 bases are TGTGCCAGCAGACTAAGGGAGACCCAGTACTTC.